The clone carrying this T cell receptor beta chain has a single count. One end of the junction does not line up with germline, which may come from a read error. The sample has other DNA sequences that encode this CDR3 too. The data belong to a study of shared clonotypes between healthy human individuals. The overall study: Donors, aged 18 to 49, were two women and three men.

Germline CDR1 MGHRA, CDR2 YSYEKL. The CDR3 has 11 residues. Execution of the assay was at deep level. Authors' processing steps: ImmunoSEQ yielded junction-only sequences lacking quality scores, so filtering differed. TCRdb's copy holds only in-frame clones and misses some; the assay was immunoSEQ multiplex PCR. For V, J and clone size, that table is used; D and trimming come from the DNA. This sample has more than 2,000,000 clones, with approximately 92% found just once. This receptor was identified in a man aged 18 to 35 in good health. The chain couples TRBV4-1 to TRBJ2-5, with D unclear. Sequenced material: naive CD4+ T cells sorted from blood. As for subset: CD45RA+ positively selected. The CDR3, as DNA: TGCGCCAGTAGCCGCGAAGAGACCCAGTACTTC. It is translated as CASSREETQYF.